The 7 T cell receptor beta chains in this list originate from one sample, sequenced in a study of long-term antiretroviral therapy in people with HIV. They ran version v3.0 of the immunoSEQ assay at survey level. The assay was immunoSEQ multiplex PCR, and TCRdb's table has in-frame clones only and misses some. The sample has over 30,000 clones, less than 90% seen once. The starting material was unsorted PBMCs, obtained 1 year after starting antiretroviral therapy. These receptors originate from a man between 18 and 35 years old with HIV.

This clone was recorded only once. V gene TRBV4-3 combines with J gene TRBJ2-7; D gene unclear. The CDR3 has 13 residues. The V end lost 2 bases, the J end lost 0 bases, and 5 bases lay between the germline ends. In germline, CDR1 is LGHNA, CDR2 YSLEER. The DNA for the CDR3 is TGCGCCAGCAGCCAATCCCCCTCCTACGAGCAGTACTTC. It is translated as CASSQSPSYEQYF.

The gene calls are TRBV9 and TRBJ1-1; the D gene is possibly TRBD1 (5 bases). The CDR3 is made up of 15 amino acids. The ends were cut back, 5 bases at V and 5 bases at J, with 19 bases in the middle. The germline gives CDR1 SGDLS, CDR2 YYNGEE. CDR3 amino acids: CASSALGRAVTEAFF. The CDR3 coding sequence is TGTGCCAGCAGTGCCCTCGGCAGGGCCGTAACTGAAGCTTTCTTT.

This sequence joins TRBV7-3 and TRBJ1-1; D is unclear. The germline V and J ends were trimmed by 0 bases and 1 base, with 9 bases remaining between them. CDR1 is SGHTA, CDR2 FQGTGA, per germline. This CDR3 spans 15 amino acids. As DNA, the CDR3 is TGTGCCAGCAGCTTAACCCAGCACCCGAACACTGAAGCTTTCTTT. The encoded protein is CASSLTQHPNTEAFF.

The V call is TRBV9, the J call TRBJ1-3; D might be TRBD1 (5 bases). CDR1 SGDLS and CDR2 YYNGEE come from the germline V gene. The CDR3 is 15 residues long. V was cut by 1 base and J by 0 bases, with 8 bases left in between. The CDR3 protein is CASSVQGNSGNTIYF. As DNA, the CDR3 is TGTGCCAGCAGCGTACAGGGAAACTCTGGAAACACCATATATTTT.

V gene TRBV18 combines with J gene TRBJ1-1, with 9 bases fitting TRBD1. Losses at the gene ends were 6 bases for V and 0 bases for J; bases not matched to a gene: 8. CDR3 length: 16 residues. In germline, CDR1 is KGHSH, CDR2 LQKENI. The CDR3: CASSPEGQGLNTEAFF. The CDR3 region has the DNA TGTGCCAGCTCCCCCGAAGGACAGGGGCTGAACACTGAAGCTTTCTTT.

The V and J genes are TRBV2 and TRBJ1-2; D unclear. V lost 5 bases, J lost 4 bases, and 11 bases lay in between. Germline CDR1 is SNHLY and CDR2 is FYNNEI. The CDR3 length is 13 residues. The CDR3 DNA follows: TGTGCCAGCAGTATGGATCCTACCTATGGCTACACCTTC. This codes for CASSMDPTYGYTF.

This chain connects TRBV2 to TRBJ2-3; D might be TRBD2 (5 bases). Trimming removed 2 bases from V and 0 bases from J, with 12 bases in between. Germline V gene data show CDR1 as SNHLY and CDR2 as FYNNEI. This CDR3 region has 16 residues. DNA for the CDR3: TGTGCCAGCAGTGAAAGACTAATCATTAGCACAGATACGCAGTATTTT. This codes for CASSERLIISTDTQYF.